A selection of T cell receptor beta chains follows, all from one sample in a study of identical twins. TCRdb independently ran MiXCR on the 5' RACE reads; one entry per CDR3 protein. The sample has around 290,000 distinct CDR3 sequences; nearly 9.5% are singletons. This sample was shared with a second study, whose subject was yellow fever vaccine responses in identical twins.

The sequencing sample was made of CD8+ T cells sorted from blood. The origin of the receptors is a woman younger than 35 in good health. Each CDR3 is given without its conserved first and last residue. Expanded clones are given a class, and other clones once, few, many or no size at all.

clone_size: NA; v_call: TRBV28; j_call: TRBJ2-2; cdr3_aa: ASRPGVGELF
clone_size: NA; v_call: TRBV20-1; j_call: TRBJ2-4; cdr3_aa: SARDGEGDFLNIQY
clone_size: NA; v_call: TRBV6-1; j_call: TRBJ1-1; cdr3_aa: ASSDLSAGNPKIAF
clone_size: NA; v_call: TRBV24-1; j_call: TRBJ2-1; cdr3_aa: ATSAPETGRSSYNEQF
clone_size: many; v_call: TRBV4-3; j_call: TRBJ2-7; cdr3_aa: ASSQGLGIYEQY
clone_size: NA; v_call: TRBV2; j_call: TRBJ2-3; cdr3_aa: ASIPAYTDTQY
clone_size: NA; v_call: TRBV7-9; j_call: TRBJ2-7; cdr3_aa: ASSLARTGDYEQY
clone_size: few; v_call: TRBV12-3/TRBV12-4; j_call: TRBJ1-1; cdr3_aa: ASSFEGLSTEAF
clone_size: many; v_call: TRBV4-3; j_call: TRBJ2-5; cdr3_aa: ASSQDRGHPGETQY
clone_size: few; v_call: TRBV20-1; j_call: TRBJ2-2; cdr3_aa: SARDRGDANTGELF
clone_size: NA; v_call: TRBV19; j_call: TRBJ2-1; cdr3_aa: ASSFPSGTLSSYNEQF
clone_size: few; v_call: TRBV3-1; j_call: TRBJ1-1; cdr3_aa: ASSQDGQLNTEAF
clone_size: NA; v_call: TRBV19; j_call: TRBJ2-7; cdr3_aa: ASSTSVSYEQY
clone_size: many; v_call: TRBV9; j_call: TRBJ2-1; cdr3_aa: ASSARTSGAYNEQF
clone_size: NA; v_call: TRBV6-2/TRBV6-3; j_call: TRBJ2-3; cdr3_aa: ASNLAGETDTQY
clone_size: many; v_call: TRBV27; j_call: TRBJ1-6; cdr3_aa: ASSLLRSSYNSPLH
clone_size: many; v_call: TRBV24-1; j_call: TRBJ2-7; cdr3_aa: ATSGPTSGSIYEQY
clone_size: NA; v_call: TRBV10-3; j_call: TRBJ2-7; cdr3_aa: AISESEDRGLYEQY
clone_size: few; v_call: TRBV30; j_call: TRBJ2-2; cdr3_aa: AWAEGITGELF
clone_size: NA; v_call: TRBV6-5; j_call: TRBJ1-6; cdr3_aa: ASSLTRQRNSPLH
clone_size: few; v_call: TRBV6-2/TRBV6-3; j_call: TRBJ2-1; cdr3_aa: ASSSTGVDYNEQF
clone_size: few; v_call: TRBV11-3; j_call: TRBJ2-1; cdr3_aa: ASSPSAGAYNEQF
clone_size: NA; v_call: TRBV7-3; j_call: TRBJ2-3; cdr3_aa: ASSLGIETSTDTQY
clone_size: NA; v_call: TRBV12-5; j_call: TRBJ2-3; cdr3_aa: ASGLGGAYVDTQY
clone_size: few; v_call: TRBV6-5; j_call: TRBJ2-3; cdr3_aa: ASSYREPYTQY
clone_size: many; v_call: TRBV6-2/TRBV6-3; j_call: TRBJ2-1; cdr3_aa: ASSYYPGLAGESLRGDEQF
clone_size: many; v_call: TRBV24-1; j_call: TRBJ2-3; cdr3_aa: ATSDLDHPDTQY
clone_size: NA; v_call: TRBV15; j_call: TRBJ2-1; cdr3_aa: ATSRERSIYNEQF
clone_size: once; v_call: TRBV24-1; j_call: TRBJ1-2; cdr3_aa: ATSDAGQTLYGYT
clone_size: NA; v_call: TRBV7-2; j_call: TRBJ2-3; cdr3_aa: ASSVTSGSTDTQY
clone_size: NA; v_call: TRBV24-1; j_call: TRBJ2-5; cdr3_aa: ATMGTGLEGETQY
clone_size: few; v_call: TRBV12-3/TRBV12-4; j_call: TRBJ2-7; cdr3_aa: ASSSALRGRGYEQY
clone_size: NA; v_call: TRBV20-1; j_call: TRBJ2-7; cdr3_aa: SARALTNSYEQY
clone_size: few; v_call: TRBV7-2; j_call: TRBJ2-3; cdr3_aa: ASSLTSGGKTDTQY
clone_size: many; v_call: TRBV29-1; j_call: TRBJ2-3; cdr3_aa: SVEEGGMGYTDTQY